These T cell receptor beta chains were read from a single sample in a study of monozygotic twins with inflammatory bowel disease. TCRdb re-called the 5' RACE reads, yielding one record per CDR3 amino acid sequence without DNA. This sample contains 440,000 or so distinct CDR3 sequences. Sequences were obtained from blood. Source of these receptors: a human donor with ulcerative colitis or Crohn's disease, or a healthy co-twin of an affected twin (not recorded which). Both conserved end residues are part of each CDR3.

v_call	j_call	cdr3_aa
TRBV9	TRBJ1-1	CASSVGQGVKTEAFF
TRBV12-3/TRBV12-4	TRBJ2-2	CASGTVNTGELFF
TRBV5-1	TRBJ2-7	CASSPGLAGGSYEQYF
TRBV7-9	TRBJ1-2	CASSARLPGYTF
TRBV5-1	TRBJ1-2	CASSMKGDGYTF
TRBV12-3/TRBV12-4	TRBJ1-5	CASSLGLHQPQHF
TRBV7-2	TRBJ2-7	CASSLVASGGAYEQYF
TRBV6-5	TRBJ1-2	CASSSTRQGGLGYTF
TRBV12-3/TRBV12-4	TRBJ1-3	CASSRDVGNTIYF
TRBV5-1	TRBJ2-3	CASSLVTGGVWTDTQYF
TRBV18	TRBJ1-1	CASSPQEVWTEAFF
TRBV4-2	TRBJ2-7	CASSQFLRASYEQYF
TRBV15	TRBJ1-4	CATSKTGAYEKLFF
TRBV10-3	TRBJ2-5	CAISEAPRQETQYF
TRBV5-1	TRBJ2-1	CASSSHMTVYSYNEQFF
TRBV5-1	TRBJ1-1	CASSLVSPMNTEAFF
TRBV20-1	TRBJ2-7	CSANRGTGFYYEQYF
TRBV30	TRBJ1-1	CAWSVQGRTEAFF
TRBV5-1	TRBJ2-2	CASKRYTNTGELFF
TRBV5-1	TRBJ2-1	CASSLDRGSEQFF
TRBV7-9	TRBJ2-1	CASSPLSSSYNEQFF
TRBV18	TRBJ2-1	CASSPAGDEQFF
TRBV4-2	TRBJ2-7	CASSQVGGLADYEQYF
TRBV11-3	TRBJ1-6	CASSLTTNSPLHF
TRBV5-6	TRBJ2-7	CASSSDRGGYEQYF
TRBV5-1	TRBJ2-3	CASSGGLGHTDTQYF
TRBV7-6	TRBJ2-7	CASSLDRIAGPYEQYF
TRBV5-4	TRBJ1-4	CASSVQGWNEKLFF
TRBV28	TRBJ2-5	CASKGGMTREAQYF
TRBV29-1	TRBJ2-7	CSVEVLRVWGYEQYF
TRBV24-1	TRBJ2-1	CATGDQAYNEQFF
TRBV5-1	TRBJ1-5	CASSLLPGQPNQPQHF
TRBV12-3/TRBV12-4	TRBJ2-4	CASSFFTSRLAKNIQYF
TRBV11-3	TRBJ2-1	CASSLGQKNEQFF
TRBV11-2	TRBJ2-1	CASSLFSGGPGNEQFF
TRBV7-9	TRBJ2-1	CASSSRDKNSYNEQFF
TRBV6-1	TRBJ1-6	CASGDTTALSYNSPLHF
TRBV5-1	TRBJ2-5	CASRVGNQETQYF
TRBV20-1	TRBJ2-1	CSAKVWDRGSGEQFF
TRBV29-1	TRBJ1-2	CSVGQGISNYGYTF
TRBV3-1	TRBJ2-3	CASSHTPPLAESTDTQYF
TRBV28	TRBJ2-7	CASSSGQERAGGLTYEQYF
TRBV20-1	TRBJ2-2	CSAKRTTGELFF
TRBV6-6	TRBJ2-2	CASSSPRTGELFF
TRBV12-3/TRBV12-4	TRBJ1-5	CASSFRGPGDQPQHF
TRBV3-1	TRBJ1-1	CASSTQGEEAFF
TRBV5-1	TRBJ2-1	CASSLTLALEQFF
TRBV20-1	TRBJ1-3	CSARDGAKSSGNTIYF
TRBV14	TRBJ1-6	CASSQGGQHNSPLHF